The 16 T cell receptor beta chains listed next were all sequenced from one sample in a study of T cells after yellow fever vaccination. MiXCR was run by TCRdb on the 5' RACE reads, yielding one entry per CDR3 protein. The sample includes 500,000 to 650,000 distinct CDR3 sequences, roughly a sixth seen only once; the top ten take 15% to 20%. The material was PBMCs, obtained roughly 5 days after the first yellow fever vaccination. The receptors come from a man younger than 35 who received the YFV17D yellow fever vaccine.

This clonotype was detected only a few times. The chain employs TRBV7-9 and TRBJ1-2, with TRBD1 as a possible D gene (6 bases). The germline gives CDR1 SEHNR, CDR2 FQNEAQ (reference sequence). Deletions cut 3 bases from V and 5 bases from J, with 16 bases between. The CDR3 consists of 15 residues. CDR3 amino acids: CASSFVRDIDYGYTF. CDR3 in DNA: TGTGCCAGCAGCTTTGTCCGGGACATAGATTATGGCTACACCTTC.

The chain employs TRBV7-3 and TRBJ2-3; TRBD2 matches 10 bases. V shed 4 bases, J shed 1 base, and the junction held 2 bases outside the gene matches. Germline loops: CDR1 SGHTA, CDR2 FQGTGA. CDR3 size: 15 residues. The CDR3 reads CASSYGLAGTDTQYF. As DNA, the CDR3 is TGTGCCAGCAGCTACGGACTAGCGGGCACAGATACGCAGTATTTT.

This clonotype appeared a single time. The chain uses TRBV6-1 and TRBJ2-3; tentative D call: TRBD1 (6 bases). Per germline, CDR1 MNHNS and CDR2 SASEGT. CDR3 length: 15 amino acids. V shed 2 bases and J shed 5 bases, with 14 bases lying between them. The CDR3 loop is CASSEPGHHLDTQYF. CDR3 bases: TGTGCCAGCAGTGAACCGGGACACCACCTAGATACGCAGTATTTT.

This clonotype was seen ten or more times. The chain employs TRBV7-2 and TRBJ2-3, with TRBD1 matching 8 bases. Germline V gene data show CDR1 as SGHTA and CDR2 as FQGNSA. With 2 bases clipped from V and 6 bases from J, the junction kept 7 bases outside the gene matches. The CDR3 contains 15 residues. The CDR3 reads CASSLTGGELDTQYF. For the CDR3, the DNA is TGTGCCAGCAGCTTAACAGGGGGTGAACTGGATACGCAGTATTTT.

This clonotype was counted ten times or more. The chain recombines TRBV5-1 with TRBJ2-2, with TRBD1 matching 7 bases. This CDR3 has 15 amino acids. Per germline, CDR1 SGHRS and CDR2 YFSETQ. V shed 4 bases, J shed 2 bases, and the junction held 5 bases outside the gene matches. The CDR3 is CASSPGQINTGELFF. The CDR3, as DNA: TGCGCCAGCAGCCCGGGACAGATAAACACCGGGGAGCTGTTTTTT.

The V and J genes are TRBV7-9 and TRBJ1-4, with TRBD1 matching over 7 bases. The V segment lost 8 bases and the J segment 3 bases; nucleotides outside the gene matches: 6. The CDR3 is made up of 14 amino acids. Germline V gene lookup returns CDR1 SEHNR and CDR2 FQNEAQ (reference sequence). The CDR3 coding sequence is TGTGCCAGCGAACACACAGGGGCTAATGAAAAACTGTTTTTT. This translates into CASEHTGANEKLFF.

This clonotype was picked up a small number of times. The chain links TRBV2 to TRBJ1-3; D unresolved. V gave up 6 bases and J gave up 8 bases, with 11 bases separating them. CDR3 length equals 12 residues. Germline V gene data show CDR1 as SNHLY and CDR2 as FYNNEI. The CDR3 is CASSLTRDTIYF. Here the CDR3 DNA reads TGTGCCAGCAGCCTCACCCGGGACACCATATATTTT.

The rearrangement joins TRBV15 to TRBJ2-5; no firm D call. Germline values: CDR1 LNHNV, CDR2 YYDKDF (reference sequence). The V end lost 1 base, the J end lost 2 bases, and 11 bases lay between the germline ends. The CDR3 extends over 15 amino acids. This CDR3 reads CATSRVAGQQETQYF. The CDR3 DNA reads as TGTGCCACCAGCAGAGTGGCAGGCCAACAAGAGACCCAGTACTTC.

The chain couples TRBV19 to TRBJ2-7; possibly TRBD1 for D (6 bases). Germline assignment: CDR1 LNHDA and CDR2 SQIVND (reference sequence). Trimming stripped 3 bases from V and 0 bases from J, with 18 bases between. The CDR3 consists of 17 residues. The DNA of the CDR3 is TGTGCCAGTAGTATCATCGGCAGGGGAGATTCCTCCTACGAGCAGTACTTC. Translating it yields CASSIIGRGDSSYEQYF.

The chain couples TRBV20-1 to TRBJ2-7, with unresolved D. Germline V gene lookup returns CDR1 DFQATT and CDR2 SNEGSKA (reference sequence). With 1 base removed from V and 3 bases from J, the gap between germline ends came to 10 bases. The CDR3 has 13 amino acids. CDR3 protein: CSARGERGYEQYF. The CDR3 nucleotides are TGCAGTGCTAGAGGGGAAAGAGGCTACGAGCAGTACTTC.

The chain carries TRBV4-2 and TRBJ2-2; D is undetermined. CDR1 and CDR2 (germline): LGHNA, YNFKEQ. V gave up 0 bases and J gave up 5 bases, with 25 bases separating them. This CDR3 is built from 20 residues. CDR3 in DNA: TGTGCCAGCAGCCAAGAGTTGGGTGGTCTAGTCGTTGGGGTAACCGGGGAGCTGTTTTTT. Translating gives CASSQELGGLVVGVTGELFF.

This clonotype was recorded many times. The J gene is TRBJ2-1, the V gene TRBV18; D tentatively fits TRBD1 or TRBD2 (6 bases each). This CDR3 contains 15 residues. CDR1 and CDR2 from the germline V gene are KGHSH and LQKENI. V was shortened by 0 bases and J by 5 bases, with 11 bases between the two germline ends. CDR3 in DNA: TGTGCCAGCTCACCACCGGGCGGGGACAACAATGAGCAGTTCTTC. Translated, it gives CASSPPGGDNNEQFF. Filled out from reference TRBV18 and TRBJ2-1, the complete variable domain reads NAGVMQNPRHLVRRRGQEARLRCSPMKGHSHVYWYRQLPEEGLKFMVYLQKENIIDESGMPKERFSAEFPKEGPSILRIQQVVRGDSAAYFCASSPPGGDNNEQFFGPGTRLTVL.

The V and J genes are TRBV6-1 and TRBJ1-1; maybe TRBD1 (5 bases). Looked up from germline, CDR1 is MNHNS and CDR2 is SASEGT. This CDR3 has 15 residues. V lost 5 bases to trimming and J lost 10 bases, with 23 bases between them. The CDR3 spells CASSQQPGTPSAAFF. CDR3 bases: TGTGCCAGCAGTCAACAGCCCGGGACGCCCAGCGCAGCTTTCTTT.

This clonotype was detected many times. This chain links TRBV9 with TRBJ2-7; no clear D. The CDR3 has 12 residues. Looked up from germline, CDR1 is SGDLS and CDR2 is YYNGEE. V was shortened by 0 bases and J by 6 bases, with 7 bases between the two germline ends. CDR3 region: CASSVALGEQYF. The CDR3 nucleotides read TGTGCCAGCAGCGTAGCTTTGGGCGAGCAGTACTTC.

This clonotype was recorded a few times. This rearrangement joins TRBV6-5 to TRBJ1-1, with TRBD1 identical over 7 bases. The germline V gene has CDR1 MNHEY and CDR2 SVGAGI. This CDR3 contains 14 residues. V was clipped by 6 bases and J by 5 bases; unmatched bases: 9. The CDR3 is CASSYGDSRTEAFF. CDR3 in DNA: TGTGCCAGCAGCTACGGGGACAGTCGGACTGAAGCTTTCTTT.

The gene calls are TRBV6-1 and TRBJ1-1, with D perhaps matching TRBD1 (6 bases). V dropped 5 bases and J dropped 6 bases, with 13 bases sitting between them. This CDR3 has 13 amino acids. Germline V CDR1 and CDR2: MNHNS, SASEGT. CDR3 sequence reads: CASSPDSGAEAFF. CDR3 DNA: TGTGCCAGCAGTCCGGACAGTGGGGCTGAAGCTTTCTTT.